This TCR beta chain originates from a study of human T cells and chemical hapten exposure. Overall study context: Small discrepancies in pooled library volume mainly accounted for the varying TCR yields per sample.

The CDR3 length is 14 residues. Germline-derived CDR1 and CDR2 are SGDLS and YYNGEE. V lost 3 bases and J lost 2; bases outside the gene matches: 2. Time point reported: patch test 2, 6 weeks after DPC sensitization. Treatment denoted: therapeutic diphenylcyclopropenone sensitization with weekly scalp DPC. This clonotype was recorded at least ten times. What it binds is unknown. Whole-study findings and limits: Compared to controls, expanded TCRs made significantly more large clusters of similar CDR3s. Alopecia affecting every donor means their immune response may not match healthy people's.

In the original workflow: With a range of about 23,224 to 690,600, the median per sample was around 96,000 TCRs. One entry per CDR3 protein, called by TCRdb with MiXCR from the RACE reads. It is TCRdb's table, rather than the study itself, that gives the V and J calls and clone size. The sample contains around 69,000 distinct CDR3 sequences, approximately 9% of which appear only once. Sequenced here: whole blood, sampled in connection with sensitization to the hapten diphenylcyclopropenone (DPC). The gene calls are TRBV9 and TRBJ2-3, with 8 bases aligning to TRBD1. The clonotype originates from a woman in her forties or fifties with alopecia areata. Some clones in this sample may be carry-over from other donors' samples. The CDR3 spells CASSGDRLTDTQYF. CDR3 DNA: TGTGCCAGCAGCGGGGACAGGCTCACAGATACGCAGTATTTT.